These 30 T cell receptor beta chains originate from one sample sequenced in a study of a mutant IDH1 vaccine in newly diagnosed glioma. These receptors have no known antigen. The time point is: week 47, end of study. Doses of 300 ug of mutant IDH1 20-mer peptide were given with topical imiquimod. Profiling relied on immunoSEQ multiplex PCR, and the TCRdb table lists in-frame clones only, not all of them. The data contain approximately 80,000 clones, 81% of them singletons. The sequencing used PBMCs, collected from a glioma patient whose treatment included an IDH1 peptide vaccine. These receptors all stem from a man in his forties or fifties with glioma.

This clone showed up just a few times. The gene calls are TRBV27 and TRBJ1-4, with D hard to call. Germline-derived CDR1 and CDR2 are MNHEY and SMNVEV (reference sequence). The V gene lost 3 bases and the J gene lost 10 bases, with 15 bases spanning the gap. CDR3 size: 14 residues. CDR3 loop: CASSFRVGSGKLFF. In DNA form, the CDR3 reads TGTGCCAGCAGTTTTCGGGTGGGGTCCGGAAAACTGTTTTTT. Using reference TRBV27 and TRBJ1-4 for the parts outside the CDR3, the full variable domain is EAQVTQNPRYLITVTGKKLTVTCSQNMNHEYMSWYRQDPGLGLRQIYYSMNVEVTDKGDVPEGYKVSRKEKRNFPLILESPSPNQTSLYFCASSFRVGSGKLFFGSGTQLSVL.

V and J are TRBV11-2 and TRBJ2-5, with D hard to call. CDR3 length: 14 residues. V gave up 4 bases and J gave up 4 bases, with 13 bases separating them. Germline assignment: CDR1 SGHAT and CDR2 FQNNGV. Written as DNA, the CDR3 is TGTGCCAGCAGCTCCTTCTGGCGTATAGAGACCCAGTACTTC. As protein: CASSSFWRIETQYF.

The chain carries TRBV5-1 and TRBJ2-5; 7 nucleotides line up with TRBD2. CDR1 is SGHRS and CDR2 is YFSETQ in the germline V gene. The V segment lost 0 bases and the J segment 5 bases; nucleotides outside the gene matches: 7. This CDR3 comprises 15 residues. CDR3 in amino acids: CASSLAREKWETQYF. As DNA, the CDR3 is TGCGCCAGCAGCTTGGCGCGGGAGAAGTGGGAGACCCAGTACTTC.

This chain links TRBV5-4 with TRBJ1-2; possibly TRBD1 for D (5 bases). From germline, CDR1 is SGHNT and CDR2 YYREEE (reference sequence). V was pared by 4 bases and J by 5 bases, with 18 bases between. The CDR3 spans 15 residues. Here the CDR3 DNA reads TGTGCCAGCAGCCCTACTCAGGGAGTTGGGTATGGCTACACCTTC. It specifies CASSPTQGVGYGYTF.

The genes are TRBV20-1 and TRBJ2-1, with D perhaps TRBD1 or TRBD2 (5 bases each). Germline-derived CDR1 and CDR2 are DFQATT and SNEGSKA (reference sequence). The V gene lost 6 bases and the J gene lost 5 bases, with 8 bases spanning the gap. The CDR3 covers 11 residues. The CDR3 DNA reads as TGCAGTGCCCGAGGGGACAATGAGCAGTTCTTC. Protein: CSARGDNEQFF.

The rearrangement joins TRBV14 to TRBJ2-2; D might be TRBD1 or TRBD2, each matching 6 bases. The germline CDR1 and CDR2 sequences are SGHDN and FVKESK. V was clipped by 4 bases and J by 6 bases, with 15 bases between them. CDR3 length: 15 residues. The CDR3 spells CASSRTVGGAGELFF. Here the CDR3 DNA reads TGTGCCAGCAGCCGGACAGTTGGCGGGGCCGGGGAGCTGTTTTTT.

This clone occurred once. The chain combines TRBV4-2 with TRBJ1-2; D gene uncertain. The CDR3 totals 13 residues. Germline CDR1 and CDR2: LGHNA and YNFKEQ. V lost 4 bases, J lost 8 bases, and 14 bases lay in between. The CDR3 bases are TGTGCCAGCAGCCTACCCTGGAGCGCGGGCTACACCTTC. It yields the protein CASSLPWSAGYTF.

The chain couples TRBV7-2 to TRBJ2-5; 9 bases map to TRBD1. J was trimmed by 0 bases and V by 3 bases; bases with no gene match: 2. The germline V gene encodes CDR1 SGHTA and CDR2 FQGNSA. The CDR3 consists of 15 residues. CDR3 sequence reads: CASSLGTGYQETQYF. The DNA for the CDR3 is TGTGCCAGCAGCTTGGGGACAGGGTACCAAGAGACCCAGTACTTC.

This sequence joins TRBV4-2 and TRBJ2-7; TRBD1 agrees at 10 bases. From germline, CDR1 is LGHNA and CDR2 YNFKEQ. The length of the CDR3 is 15 residues. After removal of 3 bases from V and 1 base from J, the junction contained 3 bases not matched to a gene. The CDR3 loop reads CASSHGQGGSYEQYF. DNA of the CDR3: TGTGCCAGCAGCCACGGACAGGGGGGGTCCTACGAGCAGTACTTC.

With respect to this clone: The same CDR3 can be traced to other DNA sequences in this sample. The chain has TRBV10-3 and TRBJ2-1, with 9 positions matching TRBD2. The CDR3 extends over 16 amino acids. V gave up 9 bases and J gave up 0 bases; unmatched junction bases: 9. Germline V gene lookup returns CDR1 ENHRY and CDR2 SYGVKD. CDR3 nucleotides: TGTGCCATTAGGGGGGGTAGCGGGAGCTCCTACAATGAGCAGTTCTTC. Translating it yields CAIRGGSGSSYNEQFF.

The chain carries TRBV29-1 and TRBJ2-1, with D tentatively TRBD2 (5 bases). CDR3 length equals 14 residues. The ends were cut back, 8 bases at V and 0 bases at J, with 14 bases in the middle. In germline, CDR1 is SQVTM, CDR2 ANQGSEA. The CDR3 bases are TGCAGCCTCGGACTCCCGAGCTCCTACAATGAGCAGTTCTTC. Protein product: CSLGLPSSYNEQFF.

This clone has just a few counts. The chain links TRBV4-2 to TRBJ2-5; D possibly corresponds to TRBD2 (5 bases). The CDR3 totals 16 residues. Trimming took 0 bases from V and 2 from J, leaving 13 bases between them. Germline CDR1 reads LGHNA; CDR2 reads YNFKEQ. The CDR3 nucleotides read TGTGCCAGCAGCCAAGATTACGGAGGAATACAAGAGACCCAGTACTTC. This translates into CASSQDYGGIQETQYF.

CDR3 residues: CASSRGPGETQYF. The CDR3 DNA is TGTGCCAGCAGCCGCGGACCAGGGGAGACCCAGTACTTC. This chain links TRBV11-1 with TRBJ2-5; D might be TRBD1 (5 bases). Between the trimmed V and J ends, which lost 5 bases and 5 bases, there was a span of 12 bases. The germline V gene encodes CDR1 SGHAT and CDR2 FQDESV (reference sequence). The CDR3 is made up of 13 amino acids.

The V and J genes are TRBV5-1 and TRBJ2-1; TRBD2 is a possible D gene (5 bases). Per germline, CDR1 SGHRS and CDR2 YFSETQ. There are 18 residues in the CDR3. The V gene lost 5 bases and the J gene lost 9 bases, with 30 bases spanning the gap. CDR3 nucleotides: TGCGCCAGCAGACTAACAGAGGGTTTCATAGGATGGGCCCCTGAGCAGTTCTTC. Translated: CASRLTEGFIGWAPEQFF.

The V and J genes are TRBV19 and TRBJ1-2; D may be TRBD1 (5 bases). The germline V and J ends were trimmed by 3 bases and 7 bases, with 21 bases remaining between them. CDR3 length: 16 residues. CDR1 LNHDA and CDR2 SQIVND come from the germline V gene (reference sequence). DNA for the CDR3: TGTGCCAGTAGTATGAGAGGGGCGGCTCGGAGCTTTGGCTACACCTTC. It codes for CASSMRGAARSFGYTF. Full variable domain (rest looked up from reference TRBV19 and TRBJ1-2): DGGITQSPKYLFRKEGQNVTLSCEQNLNHDAMYWYRQDPGQGLRLIYYSQIVNDFQKGDIAEGYSVSREKKESFPLTVTSAQKNPTAFYLCASSMRGAARSFGYTFGSGTRLTVV.

V usage is TRBV6-4 and J usage is TRBJ1-2; D is possibly TRBD1 (5 bases). The CDR3 extends over 15 amino acids. The V end lost 0 bases, the J end lost 6 bases, and 14 bases lay between the germline ends. Germline V gene data show CDR1 as MRHNA and CDR2 as SNTAGT. This CDR3 is CASSDSESAGNGYTF. The CDR3 bases are TGTGCCAGCAGTGACTCGGAATCGGCAGGGAATGGCTACACCTTC.

This rearrangement joins TRBV19 to TRBJ2-7; D unresolved. Trimming shortened V by 4 bases and J by 0 bases, and 7 bases separated the two germline ends. The CDR3 contains 13 residues. The germline gives CDR1 LNHDA, CDR2 SQIVND (reference sequence). CDR3 residues: CASSTEASYEQYF. In DNA form, the CDR3 reads TGTGCCAGTAGTACAGAGGCCTCCTACGAGCAGTACTTC.

The chain employs TRBV28 and TRBJ2-7; 10 nucleotides align to TRBD1. With 2 bases clipped from V and 6 bases from J, the junction kept 4 bases outside the gene matches. From germline, CDR1 is MDHEN and CDR2 SYDVKM. This CDR3 has 14 amino acids. CDR3 DNA: TGTGCCAGCAGTTTAGGACAGGGGGTGCTCGAGCAGTACTTC. The encoded protein is CASSLGQGVLEQYF.

Only one count was recorded for this clone. The chain couples TRBV9 to TRBJ2-7; no clear D gene. V lost 0 bases, J lost 2 bases, and 12 bases lay in between. CDR1 and CDR2 from the germline V gene are SGDLS and YYNGEE. This CDR3 region has 15 residues. CDR3 sequence: CASSVGADSTYEQYF. For the CDR3, the DNA is TGTGCCAGCAGCGTAGGGGCCGACTCCACCTACGAGCAGTACTTC. Full variable domain (outside the CDR3, taken from reference TRBV9 and TRBJ2-7): DSGVTQTPKHLITATGQRVTLRCSPRSGDLSVYWYQQSLDQGLQFLIQYYNGEERAKGNILERFSAQQFPDLHSELNLSSLELGDSALYFCASSVGADSTYEQYFGPGTRLTVT.

V is TRBV7-6 and J is TRBJ2-5, with 13 bases lining up with TRBD2. The CDR3 extends over 16 amino acids. Looked up from germline, CDR1 is SGHVS and CDR2 is FNYEAQ. Unmatched junction bases numbered 7, after V lost 4 bases and J lost 5 bases. CDR3 protein: CASSSQRTSGSETQYF. The DNA for the CDR3 is TGTGCCAGCAGCTCACAGCGGACTAGCGGGAGTGAGACCCAGTACTTC. Full variable domain (missing parts from reference TRBV7-6 and TRBJ2-5): GAGVSQSPRYKVTKRGQDVALRCDPISGHVSLYWYRQALGQGPEFLTYFNYEAQQDKSGLPNDRFSAERPEGSISTLTIQRTEQRDSAMYRCASSSQRTSGSETQYFGPGTRLLVL.

The table lists this clone with a count of one. This chain joins TRBV5-4 and TRBJ1-2, with unresolved D. Trimming removed 4 bases at V and 8 bases at J, with 12 bases between. Per the germline V gene, CDR1 is SGHNT and CDR2 is YYREEE (reference sequence). This CDR3 contains 12 residues. DNA of the CDR3: TGTGCCAGCAGCCCCTTGGGAGGAGGCTACACCTTC. This gives the protein CASSPLGGGYTF.

This sequence joins TRBV15 and TRBJ2-1, with TRBD2 identical over 7 bases. Unmatched junction bases numbered 3, after V lost 4 bases and J lost 0 bases. The CDR3 runs 15 residues. Germline CDR1 and CDR2: LNHNV and YYDKDF (reference sequence). Written as DNA, the CDR3 is TGTGCCACCAGCAAAACTAGCGCCTCCTACAATGAGCAGTTCTTC. Translated, it gives CATSKTSASYNEQFF.

CDR3 sequence: CASSLGSGWTDTQYF. CDR3 nucleotides: TGTGCCAGCAGCTTAGGTTCAGGTTGGACAGATACGCAGTATTTT. The rearrangement joins TRBV13 to TRBJ2-3; D is unclear. The germline gives CDR1 PRHDT, CDR2 FYEKMQ (reference sequence). There are 15 residues in the CDR3. The ends were cut back, 0 bases at V and 3 bases at J, with 10 bases in the middle.

The chain employs TRBV28 and TRBJ1-2, with TRBD1 matching 11 bases. Germline V gene lookup returns CDR1 MDHEN and CDR2 SYDVKM. The CDR3 extends over 14 amino acids. Trimming at V came to 4 bases and at J to 7 bases, leaving 5 bases not matched to a gene. CDR3 nucleotides: TGTGCCAGCAGTTCTCGGACAGGGGGCTTTGGCTACACCTTC. Its translation: CASSSRTGGFGYTF.

This chain links TRBV7-8 with TRBJ1-2, with TRBD1 as a possible D gene (5 bases). Germline V lookup: CDR1 SGHVS, CDR2 FQNEAQ. The CDR3 contains 16 residues. V shed 5 bases and J shed 5 bases, with 21 bases lying between them. CDR3 nucleotide sequence: TGTGCCAGCAGCCCTAGGTTCGGGACCCCAGGTTATGGCTACACCTTC. Encoded protein: CASSPRFGTPGYGYTF. Looking up the rest from reference TRBV7-8 and TRBJ1-2 gives the full variable domain: GAGVSQSPRYKVAKRGQDVALRCDPISGHVSLFWYQQALGQGPEFLTYFQNEAQLDKSGLPSDRFFAERPEGSVSTLKIQRTQQEDSAVYLCASSPRFGTPGYGYTFGSGTRLTVV.

The chain is built from TRBV27 and TRBJ2-7, with TRBD2 identical over 8 bases. Germline trimming cut 6 bases from V and 2 bases from J; bases unmatched to any gene: 12. The CDR3 sequence is 16 residues long. Germline-derived CDR1 and CDR2 are MNHEY and SMNVEV (reference sequence). The CDR3 protein is CASRDLRAGGPYEQYF. The CDR3 DNA reads as TGTGCCAGCAGGGACCTCAGGGCGGGGGGCCCCTACGAGCAGTACTTC.

The rearrangement uses TRBV4-3 and TRBJ2-7, with D perhaps matching TRBD1 (6 bases). CDR1 is LGHNA, CDR2 YSLEER, per germline. The CDR3 is 17 residues long. Trimming removed 2 bases at V and 3 bases at J, with 20 bases between. The CDR3 sequence is CASSQMGAGGGSYEQYF. The DNA of the CDR3 is TGCGCCAGCAGCCAAATGGGGGCAGGTGGGGGCAGCTACGAGCAGTACTTC.

The chain has TRBV28 and TRBJ2-5; a weak D match, TRBD2 (5 bases). The CDR3 loop spans 17 amino acids. CDR1 is MDHEN, CDR2 SYDVKM, per germline. The V end lost 2 bases, the J end lost 5 bases, and 21 bases lay between the germline ends. Here the CDR3 DNA reads TGTGCCAGCAGTTTAGGCTTCGGGAATTGGGTATCGGAGACCCAGTACTTC. Its protein product is CASSLGFGNWVSETQYF.

The chain uses TRBV10-3 and TRBJ2-5; weak D call: TRBD2 (6 bases). Matching the DNA end better, TRBJ2-7 makes the J call doubtful. Looked up from germline, CDR1 is ENHRY and CDR2 is SYGVKD. This CDR3 spans 14 amino acids. The CDR3 spells CAISDGGTSYEQYF. The CDR3 nucleotides are TGTGCCATCAGTGATGGCGGGACCTCCTACGAGCAGTACTTC.

The rearrangement uses TRBV4-2 and TRBJ1-1; D is possibly TRBD1 (5 bases). CDR1 is LGHNA and CDR2 is YNFKEQ in the germline V gene. There are 14 residues in the CDR3. Trimming shortened V by 0 bases and J by 4 bases, and 9 bases separated the two germline ends. The CDR3 bases are TGTGCCAGCAGCCAAGATATTGGGGGCACTGAAGCTTTCTTT. This gives the protein CASSQDIGGTEAFF.